These T cell receptor beta chains were read from a single sample in a study of spatial heterogeneity in lung cancer. TCRdb called the 5' RACE reads again in MiXCR, with one record for every CDR3 protein. This sample yields some 100,000 distinct CDR3 sequences, of which under 4.5% are seen a single time; approximately 22% belongs to the top ten. The sample was lung tumor tissue, taken at surgery. Receptor source: a male donor with early-stage non-small cell lung cancer. The CDR3 runs from the conserved cysteine through the conserved F or W.

V gene	J gene	CDR3 protein
TRBV10-1	TRBJ2-5	CASSPGLAGGPGQETQYF
TRBV12-3/TRBV12-4	TRBJ2-7	CASSFRQGASYEQYF
TRBV10-3	TRBJ2-4	CAISDGTSVAKNIQYF
TRBV10-3	TRBJ2-5	CAISSSGAGETQYF
TRBV10-2	TRBJ1-1	CASSDPGLNTEAFF
TRBV5-1	TRBJ1-3	CASSYRGAGNTIYF
TRBV27	TRBJ2-3	CASSTPTSDTQYF
TRBV7-2	TRBJ1-6	CASSSTGTGSSPLHF
TRBV6-1	TRBJ2-5	CASSPGLPSGTQYF
TRBV10-3	TRBJ2-5	CAISEYTDRGSQETQYF
TRBV6-5	TRBJ2-3	CASSYSPDTQYF
TRBV6-2/TRBV6-3	TRBJ2-6	CASSYTRTSGSLTGANVLTF
TRBV5-1	TRBJ1-1	CASAFTMGSTEAFF
TRBV13	TRBJ2-4	CASSSSGGGNIQYF
TRBV28	TRBJ2-7	CASSLVRGYEQYF
TRBV5-1	TRBJ2-5	CASSLEGFGETQYF
TRBV28	TRBJ2-5	CASSSKGAPKMQETQYF
TRBV27	TRBJ1-1	CASSPRGSQNTEAFF
TRBV28	TRBJ1-5	CASSTAGDYSNQPQHF
TRBV2	TRBJ1-2	CASVQGASGYTF
TRBV29-1	TRBJ2-1	CSADNYNEQFF
TRBV12-3/TRBV12-4	TRBJ2-7	CASSFLPAGYEQYF
TRBV28	TRBJ1-1	CASSLHAGSTEAFF
TRBV6-1	TRBJ1-3	CASRVLDSGNTIYF
TRBV12-3/TRBV12-4	TRBJ1-4	CASTNRRGRGEKLFF
TRBV28	TRBJ1-5	CASSFVDQPQHF
TRBV12-3/TRBV12-4	TRBJ2-7	CASSRLDEQYF